The source of this T cell receptor beta chain is a study of Graves' ophthalmopathy and Graves' hyperthyroidism. The study's findings and limits: Blood samples also showed most expanded thyroid clonotypes exceeding 0.001 frequency. Ophthalmopathy progression predictions by the model showed around 72% specificity and approximately 71% sensitivity.

The hyperthyroidism patients, aged 18 to 65, had been newly diagnosed, with under 2 months' duration. Note on this clonotype: The antigen is undetermined.

Trimming shortened V by 6 bases and J by 4 bases, and 8 bases separated the two germline ends. Germline CDR1 KGHDR, CDR2 SFDVKD. The CDR3 sequence is 13 residues long. RNA transcripts were the source from which TCR beta CDR3 regions were amplified. HTBI-primed first-round RT-PCR preceded second-round multiplex PCR. TCRdb reanalysed the multiplex PCR reads using MiXCR and keeps one entry per CDR3 protein. The sample contains roughly 600,000 distinct CDR3 sequences, approximately 37% of which appear only once. V is TRBV24-1 and J is TRBJ2-2, with unresolved D. Sequenced sample: peripheral blood or thyroid tissue (not recorded which). The TCR was taken from an adult man with Graves' hyperthyroidism. The CDR3 DNA sequence: TGTGCCACCAGTATAGTGGTCACCGGGGAGCTGTTTTTT. Encoded protein: CATSIVVTGELFF.